This T cell receptor beta chain was sequenced for a study of blood T cell repertoires in COVID-19. Study at large: COVID-19 samples collected from the United States, Italy and Spain covered acute and convalescent phases. T cells, B-cell-depleted T cells, or PBMCs provided the cDNA or gDNA that served as material.

Original handling: Using reference gene primer amplification, nucleated cell counts were estimated. TCRdb keeps only in-frame clones here, not all; method: immunoSEQ multiplex PCR. The D gene and trimming were derived from the DNA, and the V and J assignments and clone size from that table. The sample consists of 55,000 to 80,000 clones, around 84% of them appearing once. V dropped 7 bases and J dropped 6; count of bases not matched to a gene: 8. Germline CDR1 reads MDHEN; CDR2 reads SYDVKM. The CDR3 is made up of 14 amino acids. The TCR comes from a woman in her 70s with acute or convalescent COVID-19. V is TRBV28 and J is TRBJ2-2; 7 nucleotides agree with TRBD2. Sequencing was carried out using peripheral blood. The CDR3 nucleotides read TGTGCCAGCACCGAGACTAGCCCCCCCGGGGAGCTGTTTTTT. It is translated as CASTETSPPGELFF.